This record looks at one T cell receptor beta chain sequence and its context. The record originates from a study of blood T cell repertoires in COVID-19. The assay was immunoSEQ multiplex PCR, and TCRdb's table has in-frame clones only and misses some. Here the sample spans 170,000 or so clones, about 78% being singletons. Between the trimmed V and J ends, which lost 2 bases and 5 bases, there was a span of 9 bases. CDR3 length: 13 amino acids. Germline V gives CDR1 SGHAT, CDR2 FQNNGV. This TCR was recovered from a woman in her forties or fifties who had recovered from COVID-19. The J gene is TRBJ2-5, the V gene TRBV11-2; D call uncertain. The sequenced sample consisted of PBMCs or T cells enriched from blood (not recorded which). The CDR3 DNA follows: TGTGCCAGCAGCTTACACTCGGTCGAGACCCAGTACTTC. Protein product: CASSLHSVETQYF.